This T cell receptor (beta chain) originates from a study of T-cell reconstitution after alpha-beta-depleted transplantation in children. This clonotype was counted between two and nine times. It was with unique molecular identifiers that the TCRbeta library was prepared. TCRdb passed the PCR reads through MiXCR, listing each CDR3 protein once. The repertoire holds roughly 100,000 distinct CDR3 sequences, with 5% to 6% as singletons. Sequencing used PBMCs, mostly from graft donor cells, obtained 60 days after TCRalphabeta/CD19-depleted stem cell transplant. This sequence was found in a female patient aged 2-10 years who had a stem cell transplant for Fanconi anemia, so the T cells may come from the graft donor.

In nucleotides, the CDR3 is TGTGCCAGCAGAGTCGGGGGGGGCCCCTACGAGCAGTACTTC. Its protein product is CASRVGGGPYEQYF. V gene TRBV27 combines with J gene TRBJ2-7, with 8 bases fitting TRBD2. CDR1 and CDR2 (germline): MNHEY, SMNVEV (reference sequence). The CDR3 spans 14 residues. Trimming removed 6 bases from V and 2 bases from J; junction bases left unmatched: 6.